The 14 T cell receptor beta chains presented below share a single source sample, sequenced in a study of T cells in Graves' hyperthyroidism and ophthalmopathy. Amplification targeted TCR beta CDR3 regions from RNA transcripts. The TCR CDR3 first-round RT-PCR relied on the HTBI primer set. TCRdb reanalysed the multiplex PCR reads using MiXCR and keeps one entry per CDR3 protein. Of 500,000 to 650,000 distinct CDR3 sequences listed, nearly 20% are singletons. Sequenced: blood. The receptors originated from a man between 35 and 55 years old with Graves' ophthalmopathy.

This clonotype was picked up many times. The genes are TRBV7-8 and TRBJ2-2; D gene unclear. The CDR3 is made up of 15 amino acids. CDR1 is SGHVS, CDR2 FQNEAQ, per germline. V was pared by 5 bases and J by 0 bases, with 10 bases between. CDR3 sequence reads: CASSQVVANTGELFF. The CDR3 DNA follows: TGTGCCAGCAGCCAAGTAGTTGCGAACACCGGGGAGCTGTTTTTT.

There are many counts of this clonotype. V gene TRBV28 combines with J gene TRBJ2-7; D gene ambiguous. The CDR3 has 13 residues. V was clipped by 3 bases and J by 2 bases, with 8 bases between them. The V gene's germline CDR1 is MDHEN and CDR2 SYDVKM. The CDR3: CASSFHGAYEQYF. In nucleotides, the CDR3 is TGTGCCAGCAGTTTTCATGGGGCCTACGAGCAGTACTTC.

The rearrangement links TRBV20-1 to TRBJ2-7; D not resolved. The CDR3 spans 11 residues. In germline, CDR1 is DFQATT, CDR2 SNEGSKA (reference sequence). V was trimmed by 3 bases and J by 4 bases, leaving 7 bases between them. The DNA for the CDR3 is TGCAGTGCTAGGGAAAAGTACGAGCAGTACTTC. It specifies CSAREKYEQYF.

This clonotype was seen more than once but under ten times. The rearrangement uses TRBV20-1 and TRBJ2-1; D is ambiguous. CDR1 and CDR2 (germline): DFQATT, SNEGSKA (reference sequence). The V and J ends lost 0 bases and 12 bases respectively, with 12 bases between them. The CDR3 runs 12 residues. The CDR3 DNA is TGCAGTGCTAGAGACCCCTCCAGGTGGCAGTTCTTC. This codes for CSARDPSRWQFF.

With regard to this clonotype: A much more abundant neighbour one base away suggests this may be a read error. The gene calls are TRBV9 and TRBJ2-2; D may be TRBD2 (6 bases). Trimming stripped 9 bases from V and 0 bases from J, with 18 bases between. Germline assignment: CDR1 SGDLS and CDR2 YYNGEE. The CDR3 extends over 16 amino acids. CDR3 bases: TGTGCCACCTCCCATGGGGAGGCCGCGAACACCGGGGAGCTGTTTTTT. Its translation: CATSHGEAANTGELFF. Filled out from reference TRBV9 and TRBJ2-2, the complete variable domain reads DSGVTQTPKHLITATGQRVTLRCSPRSGDLSVYWYQQSLDQGLQFLIQYYNGEERAKGNILERFSAQQFPDLHSELNLSSLELGDSALYFCATSHGEAANTGELFFGEGSRLTVL.

The table lists this clonotype with a few counts. The J gene is TRBJ1-2, the V gene TRBV10-3; D remains unclear. Deletions cut 3 bases from V and 0 bases from J, with 8 bases between. CDR3 length: 14 residues. The germline CDR1 and CDR2 sequences are ENHRY and SYGVKD. The CDR3 bases are TGTGCCATCAGTGAAACACGTGCTAACTATGGCTACACCTTC. It specifies CAISETRANYGYTF.

Comments on this clonotype: A much larger clone is a single base away; this may be a read error. The chain couples TRBV28 to TRBJ2-7; perhaps D is TRBD1 or TRBD2 (5 bases each). Germline-derived CDR1 and CDR2 are MDHEN and SYDVKM. This CDR3 has 16 amino acids. The CDR3 sequence: CASSEGDVGFSCEQYF. CDR3 nucleotides: TGTGCCAGCAGTGAAGGGGACGTGGGCTTCTCCTGCGAGCAGTACTTC.

The J gene is TRBJ1-3, the V gene TRBV7-9; no clear D. The CDR3 runs to 14 residues. Per germline, CDR1 SEHNR and CDR2 FQNEAQ (reference sequence). V shed 2 bases and J shed 2 bases, with 7 bases lying between them. CDR3 sequence: CASSLSLTGNTIYF. The CDR3 DNA follows: TGTGCCAGCAGCTTAAGTCTGACTGGAAACACCATATATTTT.

This clonotype has at least ten counts. This chain joins TRBV5-1 and TRBJ2-1; 9 bases are shared with TRBD1. The ends lost 4 bases at V and 9 bases at J; junction bases unmatched: 5. This CDR3 region has 13 residues. Germline CDR1 reads SGHRS; CDR2 reads YFSETQ. CDR3 DNA sequence: TGCGCCAGCAGCCAGGGACAGGGCCCTGAGCAGTTCTTC. Protein sequence: CASSQGQGPEQFF.

Only a few counts were recorded for this clonotype. The rearrangement links TRBV10-3 to TRBJ2-1; TRBD1 aligns across 9 bases. The germline V gene encodes CDR1 ENHRY and CDR2 SYGVKD. This CDR3 has 13 amino acids. After removal of 8 bases from V and 8 bases from J, the junction contained 7 bases not matched to a gene. The CDR3 DNA reads as TGTGCCATCGGGACAGGGCATGAGGATGAGCAGTTCTTC. Translation: CAIGTGHEDEQFF.

The sample holds a few counts of this clonotype. The rearrangement uses TRBV28 and TRBJ2-7, with D possibly being TRBD2 (6 bases). CDR3 length equals 14 residues. Germline V lookup: CDR1 MDHEN, CDR2 SYDVKM. V lost 3 bases, J lost 5 bases, and 14 bases lay in between. In nucleotides, the CDR3 is TGTGCCAGCAGTTTGGTGGGAGGATCAAACGAGCAGTACTTC. Its protein product is CASSLVGGSNEQYF.

V is TRBV20-1 and J is TRBJ2-5; 12 bases align to TRBD2. This CDR3 comprises 16 residues. Germline CDR1 DFQATT, CDR2 SNEGSKA (reference sequence). V trimming: 0 bases; J trimming: 10 bases; junction bases outside the gene matches: 12. The CDR3 DNA is TGCAGTGCTAGAGATACCGGGACTAGCGGGCGCGGGGACCAGTACTTC. Translating gives CSARDTGTSGRGDQYF.

Many counts were recorded for this clonotype. The gene calls are TRBV30 and TRBJ2-7; maybe TRBD2 (5 bases). This CDR3 has 12 amino acids. Trimming took off 8 bases at V and 3 bases at J, with 14 bases between the two ends. Per the germline V gene, CDR1 is GTSNPN and CDR2 is SVGIG (reference sequence). The CDR3 DNA sequence: TGTGCCGGAGAGGGTACCCGCTACGAGCAGTACTTC. Amino acids: CAGEGTRYEQYF. The variable domain in full, with the rest retrieved from reference TRBV30 and TRBJ2-7, is SQTIHQWPATLVQPVGSPLSLECTVEGTSNPNLYWYRQAAGRGLQLLFYSVGIGQISSEVPQNLSASRPQDRQFILSSKKLLLSDSGFYLCAGEGTRYEQYFGPGTRLTVT.

The CDR3 DNA reads as TGTGCCAGCAGCGGGACTAGCGGAGGGAAATCCTACAATGAGCAGTTCTTC. Its translation: CASSGTSGGKSYNEQFF. The chain uses TRBV2 and TRBJ2-1, with 11 bases lining up with TRBD2. Germline V lookup: CDR1 SNHLY, CDR2 FYNNEI. V lost 6 bases, J lost 1 base, and 8 bases stayed unmatched. CDR3 size: 17 residues.